The 9 T cell receptor beta chains in this list originate from one sample, sequenced in a study of blood T cells in healthy people across ages. PCR was performed a second time for about 6 to 11 cycles using a sample-barcoded 5' primer and a J-beta primer mix. TCRdb re-derived calls from the 5' RACE reads in MiXCR, one entry per CDR3 protein. The sample lists roughly 700,000 distinct CDR3 sequences, roughly 49% seen once, with roughly 30% in the top ten. The sequencing sample was made of blood. The receptor source for this set is a woman in her fifties or sixties in good health.

There are a few counts of this clonotype. In nucleotides, the CDR3 is TGCAGTGCTAGACCGGGGCCCCAAGAGACCCAGTACTTC. Translation: CSARPGPQETQYF. The rearrangement uses TRBV20-1 and TRBJ2-5, with D perhaps being TRBD1 or TRBD2 (5 bases each). The V end was cut by 2 bases, the J end by 1 base, with 8 bases between. Germline values: CDR1 DFQATT, CDR2 SNEGSKA (reference sequence). This CDR3 has 13 residues.

The V gene is TRBV28, the J gene TRBJ2-4; TRBD2 is a possible D gene (5 bases). Germline CDR1 MDHEN, CDR2 SYDVKM. The CDR3 has 17 amino acids. The V and J ends lost 6 bases and 1 base respectively, with 19 bases between them. The chain's CDR3 is CASSPPARELAKNIQYF. CDR3 nucleotides: TGTGCCAGCAGCCCCCCGGCGAGGGAGCTGGCCAAAAACATTCAGTACTTC. The full variable domain, in which reference TRBV28 and TRBJ2-4 provide the parts outside the CDR3, is DVKVTQSSRYLVKRTGEKVFLECVQDMDHENMFWYRQDPGLGLRLIYFSYDVKMKEKGDIPEGYSVSREKKERFSLILESASTNQTSMYLCASSPPARELAKNIQYFGAGTRLSVL.

J is TRBJ2-7 and V is TRBV27; maybe TRBD1 (6 bases). The J call may be mistaken, given a closer DNA end match to TRBJ2-5. Germline CDR1 is MNHEY and CDR2 is SMNVEV (reference sequence). CDR3 size: 14 residues. CDR3 sequence reads: CASSLNRAPETQYF. Written as DNA, the CDR3 is TGTGCCAGCAGTTTGAACAGGGCCCCCGAGACCCAGTACTTC.

The rearrangement joins TRBV10-3 to TRBJ2-7; TRBD2 matches at 7 bases. V was clipped by 10 bases and J by 6 bases; unmatched bases: 15. Germline V gene data show CDR1 as ENHRY and CDR2 as SYGVKD. This CDR3 is 14 amino acids long. CDR3 region: CATRLSGMPPEQYF. DNA of the CDR3: TGTGCCACAAGACTAAGCGGGATGCCTCCCGAGCAGTACTTC.

This clonotype was picked up a small number of times. The CDR3 sequence: CASGRDVYEQYF. CDR3 nucleotides: TGTGCCAGCGGCAGGGATGTCTACGAGCAGTACTTC. The chain joins TRBV11-2 to TRBJ2-7; a possible D gene is TRBD1 (5 bases). Trimming shortened V by 8 bases and J by 3 bases, and 11 bases separated the two germline ends. Germline CDR1 is SGHAT and CDR2 is FQNNGV. The CDR3 sequence is 12 residues long.

Remarks on this clonotype: A junction end diverges from the germline sequence, so it may reflect a read error. The rearrangement joins TRBV5-5 to TRBJ2-7, with D possibly being TRBD1 (5 bases). This CDR3 region has 15 residues. Germline assignment: CDR1 SGHKS and CDR2 YYEKEE (reference sequence). The CDR3 sequence: CACSQALQAFYEQYF. Written as DNA, the CDR3 is TGTGCCTGCAGCCAGGCGTTACAGGCCTTCTACGAGCAGTACTTC.

This clonotype has a count of ten or more. V usage is TRBV7-9 and J usage is TRBJ2-1, with unresolved D. The CDR3 is 14 residues long. Germline V gene lookup returns CDR1 SEHNR and CDR2 FQNEAQ (reference sequence). The V end was cut by 2 bases, the J end by 7 bases, with 12 bases between. CDR3 sequence: CASSLIGLPNEQFF. CDR3 sequence (DNA): TGTGCCAGCAGCTTAATCGGTCTACCAAATGAGCAGTTCTTC.

This sequence joins TRBV4-1 and TRBJ1-2; no firm D call. V dropped 2 bases and J dropped 3 bases, with 13 bases sitting between them. The CDR3 is 15 amino acids. Germline lookup yields CDR1 MGHRA and CDR2 YSYEKL. CDR3: CASSQSPTEHYGYTF. The CDR3 DNA reads TGCGCCAGCAGCCAAAGCCCCACAGAGCACTATGGCTACACCTTC.

V and J are TRBV7-9 and TRBJ2-2; no firm D call. The V gene's germline CDR1 is SEHNR and CDR2 FQNEAQ (reference sequence). Trimming removed 3 bases from V and 2 bases from J, with 13 bases in between. This CDR3 has 16 residues. CDR3 in DNA: TGTGCCAGCAGCTTTAAGGGCGCGGCAAACACCGGGGAGCTGTTTTTT. Translation gives CASSFKGAANTGELFF.